This is a list of T cell receptor beta chains from one sample in a study of T cell responses to AZD1222 COVID-19 vaccine. TCRdb keeps only in-frame clones here, not all; method: immunoSEQ multiplex PCR. The table records about 100,000 clones, about 90% of them present only once. The source material was peripheral blood, sampled on day 0 of AZD1222 vaccination. The receptor source for this set is an adult in good health. The CDR3 runs from the conserved cysteine through the conserved F or W. The order of the fields is J gene, D gene, clone size, V gene, CDR3 DNA, CDR3 protein. A D gene is named only where the DNA matches it firmly. Rows give clone size only sometimes, using once, few, many, or a class for an expanded clone.

TRBJ1-5 . few TRBV28 TGTGCCAGCAGTTTCGTCGGGTCCCAACCCCAGCATTTT CASSFVGSQPQHF
TRBJ2-2 TRBD1 . TRBV9 TGTGCCAGCAGCGCGGACAGGGGCACCGGGGAGCTGTTTTTT CASSADRGTGELFF
TRBJ2-2 . . TRBV27 TGTGCCAGCAGAGCCACCGGCACTAACACCGGGGAGCTGTTTTTT CASRATGTNTGELFF
TRBJ2-1 TRBD2 . TRBV27 TGTGCCAGCAGTTTAAAGGCTAGCGGGAGATCAGAGCAGTTCTTC CASSLKASGRSEQFF
TRBJ2-1 . . TRBV21-1 TGTGCCAGCAGCAAGTGGACAGGGAGACCCTACAATGAGCAGTTCTTC CASSKWTGRPYNEQFF
TRBJ2-2 . . TRBV29-1 TGCAGCGTTGAAGAGATTTTCGGCACCGGGGAGCTGTTTTTT CSVEEIFGTGELFF
TRBJ2-1 . . TRBV5-1 TGCGCCAGCAGCCCCCAGGGTTTGGACAATGAGCAGTTCTTC CASSPQGLDNEQFF
TRBJ1-5 TRBD1 few TRBV27 TGTGCCAGCAGTCTACGCGCGACAGGGGTAAGCAATCAGCCCCAGCATTTT CASSLRATGVSNQPQHF
TRBJ2-7 TRBD1 . TRBV19 TGTGCCAGTAGAGCCTCCGGGACAGGTTCCTACGAGCAGTACTTC CASRASGTGSYEQYF
TRBJ1-3 . once TRBV19 TGTGCCAGTACCACAGGTGCTCCTGGAAACACCATATATTTT CASTTGAPGNTIYF
TRBJ1-1 . . TRBV5-1 TGCGCCAGCAGCTTGGCGGAGGGGACTGAAGCTTTCTTT CASSLAEGTEAFF
TRBJ1-1 . . TRBV24-1 TGTGCCACCAGTGACGGATTGAACACTGAAGCTTTCTTT CATSDGLNTEAFF
TRBJ1-2 TRBD1 . TRBV7-2 TGTGCCAGCAGCCTCGACAGGGTGGCTAACTATGGCTACACCTTC CASSLDRVANYGYTF
TRBJ1-2 . . TRBV6-1 TGTGCCAGCAGTGACCAGGGGTTTGGAGGCTACACCTTC CASSDQGFGGYTF
TRBJ2-2 . . TRBV27 TGTGCCAGCAGCCCTCAATACACCGGGGAGCTGTTTTTT CASSPQYTGELFF
TRBJ2-5 . . TRBV28 TGTGCCAGCAGTTTATCCCTAGCTGATAAGAAGAGCCAGTACTTC CASSLSLADKKSQYF
TRBJ1-4 TRBD1 . TRBV28 TGTGCCAGCAGTGTCCCGGACAGGGCGAAAGGTGAAAAACTGTTTTTT CASSVPDRAKGEKLFF
TRBJ1-2 . . TRBV6-6 TGTGCCAGCAGGGGGGGGACGGCGAAAAGTAGCTACACCTTC CASRGGTAKSSYTF
TRBJ2-1 TRBD2 . TRBV30 TGTGCCTGGAGCACCGGGACTAGCGGGTACAATGAGCAGTTCTTC CAWSTGTSGYNEQFF
TRBJ1-1 . . TRBV4-2 TGTGCCAGCAGCCAAGATTCAGGGTACACTGAAGCTTTCTTT CASSQDSGYTEAFF
TRBJ2-3 . . TRBV5-1 TGCGCCAGCACCCTCGAGGCAGCCTACACAGATACGCAGTATTTT CASTLEAAYTDTQYF
TRBJ1-5 TRBD1 . TRBV30 TGTGCCTGGAGTGTACAGGGGGGACAGGGGTCATATAGCAATCAGCCCCAGCATTTT CAWSVQGGQGSYSNQPQHF
TRBJ1-1 . . TRBV6-4 TGTGCCAGCAGTGTAGAACCAGGGGCGGCTGAAGCTTTCTTT CASSVEPGAAEAFF
TRBJ1-1 TRBD1 . TRBV15 TGTGCCACCAGCTGGATGACAGGGACTACTGAAGCTTTCTTT CATSWMTGTTEAFF
TRBJ1-5 . . TRBV6-5 TGTGCCAGCAGTAGACATGACAGGCCAGAGGAGCCCCAGCATTTT CASSRHDRPEEPQHF
TRBJ1-2 . . TRBV11-1 TGTGCCAGCAGCCCCAGGATTGCTAACTATGGCTACACCTTC CASSPRIANYGYTF
TRBJ2-7 . once TRBV14 TGTGCCAGCAGCCAAGACGCAGGGAGAGCGGTGCAGTACTTC CASSQDAGRAVQYF
TRBJ2-1 . . TRBV28 TGTGCCAGCAAAGGTAGATCGATCAAAGGTGAGCAGTTCTTC CASKGRSIKGEQFF
TRBJ1-2 TRBD1 few TRBV27 TGTGCCAGCAGCCAACAGGGGGCTAACTATGGCTACACCTTC CASSQQGANYGYTF
TRBJ2-7 . . TRBV27 TGTGCCAGCAGTTTAGGGGGGACCTACGAGCAGTACTTC CASSLGGTYEQYF
TRBJ2-3 . . TRBV12-3/TRBV12-4 TGTGCCAGCAGTTTTTCAGATACGCAGTATTTT CASSFSDTQYF
TRBJ2-1 TRBD2 . TRBV11-3 TGTGCCAGCAGCTTAATGGTTTCTAGCGGGGACAATGAGCAGTTCTTC CASSLMVSSGDNEQFF
TRBJ1-1 . . TRBV3-1/TRBV3-2 TGTACCAGCAGCCAAGATTGGGGACCTCCTGAAGCTTTCTTT CTSSQDWGPPEAFF
TRBJ1-2 . . TRBV7-2 TGTGCCAGCAGCCCGGACGGGCCTAACTATGGCTACACCTTC CASSPDGPNYGYTF
TRBJ2-3 TRBD2 . TRBV24-1 TGTGCCACCAGTGACCCGGGACTAGCGGGAGATCTGGATACGCAGTATTTT CATSDPGLAGDLDTQYF
TRBJ1-1 . . TRBV29-1 TGCAGCGCTGGGCCTGGGACCGCGAACACTGAAGCTTTCTTT CSAGPGTANTEAFF
TRBJ2-1 . . TRBV3-1/TRBV3-2 TGTGCCAGCAGCCCCGGCCTCTCCTACAATGAGCAGTTCTTC CASSPGLSYNEQFF
TRBJ2-1 . . TRBV13 TGTGCCAGCAGCCACCCCCTTTCACGGGAACAGTTCTTC CASSHPLSREQFF
TRBJ1-1 . once TRBV12-5 TGTGCTAGTGGTTTGGGCCCGGAGGGAGAAGCTTTCTTT CASGLGPEGEAFF
TRBJ1-5 TRBD1 . TRBV6-5 TGTGCCAGCAGTTTAAAGGGGACAGGGCGTCAGCCCCAGCATTTT CASSLKGTGRQPQHF
TRBJ1-4 TRBD1 . TRBV5-4 TGTGCCAGCAGCGCGGGCCGGGACAGGGGGAGTAATAATGAAAAACTGTTTTTT CASSAGRDRGSNNEKLFF
TRBJ2-7 . . TRBV12-3/TRBV12-4 TGTGCCAGCAGCACCGGGACCCACGAGCAGTACTTC CASSTGTHEQYF
TRBJ1-3 . . TRBV7-2 TGTGCCAGCAGCTTAGGGATATTGGGAAACACCATATATTTT CASSLGILGNTIYF
TRBJ2-3 TRBD2 . TRBV7-2 TGTGCCAGCAGCACCCCCCCTAGCGGGATATTCAATACGCAGTATTTT CASSTPPSGIFNTQYF
TRBJ1-4 . . TRBV2 TGTGCCAGCAGAGGCCGGGACATGTATGAAAAACTGTTTTTT CASRGRDMYEKLFF
TRBJ1-6 . . TRBV30 TGTGCCTGGAGCGGGAGGATGCGCTATAATTCACCCCTCCACTTT CAWSGRMRYNSPLHF
TRBJ2-1 TRBD1 . TRBV2 TGTGCCAGCATGCCGGGACAGCTCTACAATGAGCAGTTCTTC CASMPGQLYNEQFF
TRBJ2-7 TRBD1 . TRBV2 TGTGCCAGCAGTCGACAGGGGGTTTCCTACGAGCAGTACTTC CASSRQGVSYEQYF
TRBJ2-2 TRBD2 few TRBV9 TGTGCCAGCAGCGACCGAGCTGGTTCCGGACTAGCAAACACCGGGGAGCTGTTTTTT CASSDRAGSGLANTGELFF
TRBJ2-3 TRBD2 . TRBV29-1 TGCAGCGTCGGGAGGGATAGCACAGATACGCAGTATTTT CSVGRDSTDTQYF
TRBJ2-2 . . TRBV2 TGTGCCACCTGGGCGGGTCTTGCCGGGGAGCTGTTTTTT CATWAGLAGELFF
TRBJ2-1 TRBD2 . TRBV3-1/TRBV3-2 TGTGCCAGCAGCCACGGGACTAGCGCGGTGGAGTTCTTC CASSHGTSAVEFF
TRBJ1-5 TRBD1 once TRBV6-2/TRBV6-3 TGTGCCAGCAGTTACTTCTTACAGGGGGCGCGACGGAATCAGCCCCAGCATTTT CASSYFLQGARRNQPQHF
TRBJ1-1 . . TRBV7-9 TGTGCCAGCAGGCAGGGAACTGAAGCTTTCTTT CASRQGTEAFF
TRBJ2-2 TRBD2 . TRBV7-2 TGTGCCAGCACCCCTAAACGGGGAGGGCGGGTCACCGGGGAGCTGTTTTTT CASTPKRGGRVTGELFF